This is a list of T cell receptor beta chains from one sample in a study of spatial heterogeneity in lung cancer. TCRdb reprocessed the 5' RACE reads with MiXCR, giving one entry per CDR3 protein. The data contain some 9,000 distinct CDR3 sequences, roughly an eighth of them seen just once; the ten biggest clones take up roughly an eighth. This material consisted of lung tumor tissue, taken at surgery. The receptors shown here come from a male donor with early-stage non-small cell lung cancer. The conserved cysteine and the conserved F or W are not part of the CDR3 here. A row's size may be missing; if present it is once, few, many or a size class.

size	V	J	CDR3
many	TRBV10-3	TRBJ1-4	AISESMGTGKNEKLF
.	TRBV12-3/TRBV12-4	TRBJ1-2	ASSPGLFSYT
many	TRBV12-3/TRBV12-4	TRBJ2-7	ASSFTGTVSTKQY
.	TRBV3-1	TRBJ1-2	ASSSRSVHYGYT
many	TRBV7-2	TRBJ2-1	ASSLWQEQF
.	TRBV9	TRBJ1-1	ASSVQPDGARTEAF
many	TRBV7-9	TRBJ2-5	ASSSPVGLAGETQY
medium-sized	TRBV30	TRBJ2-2	AWMAGTNTGELF
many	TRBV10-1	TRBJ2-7	ASSVVVAVDSYEQY
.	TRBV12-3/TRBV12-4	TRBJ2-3	ASSSWGPPDTQY
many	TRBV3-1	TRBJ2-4	ASSQDSPTVLAKNIQY
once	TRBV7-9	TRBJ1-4	ASSLAGQGRLF
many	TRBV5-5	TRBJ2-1	ASSFGSSEQF
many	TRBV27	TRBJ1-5	ASSFGPAEPQH
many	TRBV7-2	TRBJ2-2	ASSLFAELF
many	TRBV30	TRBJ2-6	ACPPKGSGANVLT
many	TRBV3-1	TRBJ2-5	ASSPQSLGETQY